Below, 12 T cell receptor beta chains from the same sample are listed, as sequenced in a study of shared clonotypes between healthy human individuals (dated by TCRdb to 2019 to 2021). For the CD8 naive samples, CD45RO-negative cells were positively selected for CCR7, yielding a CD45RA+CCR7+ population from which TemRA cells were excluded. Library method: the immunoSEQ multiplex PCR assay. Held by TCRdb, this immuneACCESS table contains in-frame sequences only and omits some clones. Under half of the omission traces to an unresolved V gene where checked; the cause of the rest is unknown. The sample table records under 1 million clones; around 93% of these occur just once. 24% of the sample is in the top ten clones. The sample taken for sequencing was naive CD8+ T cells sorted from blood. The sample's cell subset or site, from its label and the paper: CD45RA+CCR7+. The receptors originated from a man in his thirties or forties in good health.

The CDR3 sequence is CASSRPASGISYEQYF. In DNA, the CDR3 is TGTGCCAGCAGTCGGCCGGCTAGCGGGATCTCCTACGAGCAGTACTTC. The chain couples TRBV2 to TRBJ2-7; TRBD2 matches 9 bases. Trimming at V came to 5 bases and at J to 0 bases, leaving 8 bases not matched to a gene. The CDR3 has 16 residues. The germline V gene encodes CDR1 SNHLY and CDR2 FYNNEI. Using reference TRBV2 and TRBJ2-7 for the parts outside the CDR3, the full variable domain is EPEVTQTPSHQVTQMGQEVILRCVPISNHLYFYWYRQILGQKVEFLVSFYNNEISEKSEIFDDQFSVERPDGSNFTLKIRSTKLEDSAMYFCASSRPASGISYEQYFGPGTRLTVT.

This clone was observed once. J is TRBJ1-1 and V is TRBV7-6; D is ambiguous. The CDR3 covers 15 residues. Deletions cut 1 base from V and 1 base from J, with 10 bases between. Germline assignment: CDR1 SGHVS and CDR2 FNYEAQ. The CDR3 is CASSLEPTGNTEAFF. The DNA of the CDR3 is TGTGCCAGCAGCTTAGAACCGACTGGGAACACTGAAGCTTTCTTT. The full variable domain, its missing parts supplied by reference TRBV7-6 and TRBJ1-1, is GAGVSQSPRYKVTKRGQDVALRCDPISGHVSLYWYRQALGQGPEFLTYFNYEAQQDKSGLPNDRFSAERPEGSISTLTIQRTEQRDSAMYRCASSLEPTGNTEAFFGQGTRLTVV.

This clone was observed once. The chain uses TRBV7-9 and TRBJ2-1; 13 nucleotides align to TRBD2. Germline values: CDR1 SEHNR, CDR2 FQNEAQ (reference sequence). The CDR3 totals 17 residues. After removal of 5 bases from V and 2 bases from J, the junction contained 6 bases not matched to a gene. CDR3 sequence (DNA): TGTGCCAGCAGCGGCGCTGGGACTAGCGGGGCCTACAATGAGCAGTTCTTC. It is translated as CASSGAGTSGAYNEQFF.

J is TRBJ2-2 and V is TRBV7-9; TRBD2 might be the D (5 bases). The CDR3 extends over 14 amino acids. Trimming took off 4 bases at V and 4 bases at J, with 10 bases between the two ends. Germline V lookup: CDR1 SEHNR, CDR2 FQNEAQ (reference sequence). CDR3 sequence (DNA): TGTGCCAGCAGCTCGGGAACTTCCACCGGGGAGCTGTTTTTT. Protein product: CASSSGTSTGELFF.

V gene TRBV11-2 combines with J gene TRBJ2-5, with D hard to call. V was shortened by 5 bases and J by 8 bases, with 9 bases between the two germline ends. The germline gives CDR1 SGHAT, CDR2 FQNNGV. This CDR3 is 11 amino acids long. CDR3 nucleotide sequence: TGTGCCAGCAGCAGCGAGAATACCCAGTACTTC. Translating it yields CASSSENTQYF.

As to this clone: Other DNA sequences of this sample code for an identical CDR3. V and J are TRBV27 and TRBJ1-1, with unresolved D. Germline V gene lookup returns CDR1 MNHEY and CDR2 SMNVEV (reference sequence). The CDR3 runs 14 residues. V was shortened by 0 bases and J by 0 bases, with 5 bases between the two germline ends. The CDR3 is CASSLSRVNTEAFF. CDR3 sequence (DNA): TGTGCCAGCAGTTTATCGCGGGTGAACACTGAAGCTTTCTTT.

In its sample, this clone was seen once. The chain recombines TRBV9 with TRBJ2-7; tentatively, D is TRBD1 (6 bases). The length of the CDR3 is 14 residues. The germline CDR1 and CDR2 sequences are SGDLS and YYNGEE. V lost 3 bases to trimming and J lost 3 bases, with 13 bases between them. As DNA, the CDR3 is TGTGCCAGCAGCGCCGGGACATTAGGCTACGAGCAGTACTTC. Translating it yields CASSAGTLGYEQYF.

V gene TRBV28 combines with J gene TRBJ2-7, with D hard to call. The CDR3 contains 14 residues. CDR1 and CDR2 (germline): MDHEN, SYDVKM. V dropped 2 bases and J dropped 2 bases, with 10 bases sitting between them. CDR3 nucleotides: TGTGCCAGCAGTTTACGGCCCTCGGCCTACGAGCAGTACTTC. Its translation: CASSLRPSAYEQYF.

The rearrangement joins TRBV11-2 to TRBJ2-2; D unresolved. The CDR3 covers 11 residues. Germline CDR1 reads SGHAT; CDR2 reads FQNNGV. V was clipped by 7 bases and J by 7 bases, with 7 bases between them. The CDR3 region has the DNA TGTGCCAGCACTTTGAACGGGGAGCTGTTTTTT. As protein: CASTLNGELFF.

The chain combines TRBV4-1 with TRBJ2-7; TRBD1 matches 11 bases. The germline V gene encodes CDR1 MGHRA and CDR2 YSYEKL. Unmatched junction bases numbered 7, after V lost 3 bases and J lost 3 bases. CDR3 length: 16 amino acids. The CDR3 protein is CASSHRTGGVNYEQYF. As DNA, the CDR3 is TGCGCCAGCAGCCATAGGACAGGGGGCGTCAACTACGAGCAGTACTTC.

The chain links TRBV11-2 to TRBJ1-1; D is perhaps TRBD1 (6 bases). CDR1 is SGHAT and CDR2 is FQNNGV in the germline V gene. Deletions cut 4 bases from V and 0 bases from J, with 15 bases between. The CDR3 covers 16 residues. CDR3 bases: TGTGCCAGCAGCTCCGGACAGCAACCGATGAACACTGAAGCTTTCTTT. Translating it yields CASSSGQQPMNTEAFF. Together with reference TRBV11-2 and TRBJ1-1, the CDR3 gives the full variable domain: EAGVAQSPRYKIIEKRQSVAFWCNPISGHATLYWYQQILGQGPKLLIQFQNNGVVDDSQLPKDRFSAERLKGVDSTLKIQPAKLEDSAVYLCASSSGQQPMNTEAFFGQGTRLTVV.

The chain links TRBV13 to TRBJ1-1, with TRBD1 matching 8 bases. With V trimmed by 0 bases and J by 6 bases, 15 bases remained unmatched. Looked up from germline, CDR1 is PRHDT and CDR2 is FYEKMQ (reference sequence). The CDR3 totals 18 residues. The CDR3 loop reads CASSLGRGQEVEGPEAFF. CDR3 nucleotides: TGTGCCAGCAGCTTAGGCCGGGGACAGGAGGTAGAGGGTCCTGAAGCTTTCTTT.